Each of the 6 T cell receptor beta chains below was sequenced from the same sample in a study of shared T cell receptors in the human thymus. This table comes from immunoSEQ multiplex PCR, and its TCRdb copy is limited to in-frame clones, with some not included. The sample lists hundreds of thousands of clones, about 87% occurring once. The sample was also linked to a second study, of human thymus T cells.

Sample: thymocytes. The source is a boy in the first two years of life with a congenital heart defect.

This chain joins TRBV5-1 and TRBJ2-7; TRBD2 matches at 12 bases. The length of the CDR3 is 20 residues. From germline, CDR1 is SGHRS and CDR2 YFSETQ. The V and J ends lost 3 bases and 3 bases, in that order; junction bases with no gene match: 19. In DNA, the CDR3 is TGCGCCAGCAGCTCCGAACCGACTAGCGGGGGAGTCGCTCAGATCTACGAGCAGTACTTC. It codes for CASSSEPTSGGVAQIYEQYF.

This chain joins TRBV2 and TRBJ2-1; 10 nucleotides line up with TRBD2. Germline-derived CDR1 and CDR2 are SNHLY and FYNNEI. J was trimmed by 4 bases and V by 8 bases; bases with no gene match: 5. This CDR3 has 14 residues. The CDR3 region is CASRLAGVYNEQFF. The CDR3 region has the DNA TGTGCCAGCCGTCTAGCGGGGGTATACAATGAGCAGTTCTTC.

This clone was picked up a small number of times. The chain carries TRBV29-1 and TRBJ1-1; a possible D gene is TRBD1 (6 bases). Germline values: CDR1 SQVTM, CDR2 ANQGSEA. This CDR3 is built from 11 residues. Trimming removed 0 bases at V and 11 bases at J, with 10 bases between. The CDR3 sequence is CSVEEAGEAFF. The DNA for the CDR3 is TGCAGCGTTGAAGAGGCAGGGGAGGCTTTCTTT.

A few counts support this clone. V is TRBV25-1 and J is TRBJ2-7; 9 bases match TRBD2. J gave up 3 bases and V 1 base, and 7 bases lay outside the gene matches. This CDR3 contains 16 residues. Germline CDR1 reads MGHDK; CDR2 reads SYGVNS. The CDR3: CASSESVAGEDYEQYF. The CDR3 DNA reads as TGTGCCAGCAGTGAATCGGTAGCGGGGGAAGACTACGAGCAGTACTTC.

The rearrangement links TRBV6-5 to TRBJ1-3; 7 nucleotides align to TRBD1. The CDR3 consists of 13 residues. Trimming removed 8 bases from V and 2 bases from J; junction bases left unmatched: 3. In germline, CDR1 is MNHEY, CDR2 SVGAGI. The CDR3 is CASRTGAGNTIYF. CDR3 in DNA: TGTGCCAGCCGAACAGGGGCTGGAAACACCATATATTTT.

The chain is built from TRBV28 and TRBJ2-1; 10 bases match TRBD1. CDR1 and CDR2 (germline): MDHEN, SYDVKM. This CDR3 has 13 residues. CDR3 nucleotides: TGTGCAATAGGGGACAGGGGTTGTGATGAGCAGTTCTTC. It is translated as CAIGDRGCDEQFF.